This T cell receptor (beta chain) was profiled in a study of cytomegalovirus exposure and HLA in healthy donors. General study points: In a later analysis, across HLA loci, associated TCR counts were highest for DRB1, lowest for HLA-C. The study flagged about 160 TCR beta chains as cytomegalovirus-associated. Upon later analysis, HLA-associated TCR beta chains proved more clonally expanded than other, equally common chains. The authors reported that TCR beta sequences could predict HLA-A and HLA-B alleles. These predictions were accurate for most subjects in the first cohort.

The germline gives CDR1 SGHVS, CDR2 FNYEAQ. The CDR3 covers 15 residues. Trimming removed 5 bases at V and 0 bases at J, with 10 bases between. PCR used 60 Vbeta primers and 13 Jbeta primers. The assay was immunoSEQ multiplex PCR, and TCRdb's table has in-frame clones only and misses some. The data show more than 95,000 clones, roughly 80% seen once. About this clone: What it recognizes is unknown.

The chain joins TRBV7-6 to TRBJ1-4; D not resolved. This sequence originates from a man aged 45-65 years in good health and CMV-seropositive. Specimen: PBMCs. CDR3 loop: CASSPMEATNEKLFF. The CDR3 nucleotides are TGTGCCAGCAGCCCAATGGAGGCAACTAATGAAAAACTGTTTTTT.